This T cell receptor (beta chain) was found in a study of T cells in localized non-small cell lung cancer. The assay was immunoSEQ multiplex PCR, and TCRdb's table has in-frame clones only and misses some. The data contain approximately 100,000 clones, roughly 90% of them singletons. Findings and caveats of the study: Multi-region tumor sequencing was not done, so intratumor heterogeneity could not be excluded. Of the top 100 tumor clones, median about 56 were in adjacent lung, over 25 among its top 100. Increased T cell density in blood showed an association with longer overall survival. It was uninvolved adjacent lung that showed the highest T cell clonality, exceeding tumor.

In regard to this clone: Its antigen is undetermined.

The CDR3 is 15 amino acids. CDR1 is SGHNT, CDR2 YYREEE, per germline (reference sequence). V shed 1 base, J shed 8 bases, and the junction held 8 bases outside the gene matches. The J gene is TRBJ2-3, the V gene TRBV5-4; TRBD1 matches 9 bases. The input for sequencing was PBMCs, taken before any cancer treatment. This TCR derives from a woman between 35 and 75 years old with stage II squamous cell lung carcinoma. The CDR3 DNA reads TGTGCCAGCAGCTTGAGGGACAGGGTGGTTGGTACGCAGTATTTT. Translating gives CASSLRDRVVGTQYF.